This paragraph covers one TCR beta chain sequence. As processed by the authors: Amplifying reference gene primers gave estimates of nucleated cell counts. Here immunoSEQ multiplex PCR was the method, and the copy in TCRdb shows in-frame clones only, minus some. The V and J calls and the clone size are those of that table, but D and trimming were determined from the DNA. The sample has more than 95,000 clones; around four fifths are singletons. The CDR3 totals 14 residues. Trimming cost V 4 bases and J 7 bases; bases outside gene matches: 4. Looked up from germline, CDR1 is SGHDT and CDR2 is YYEEEE. The sample is drawn from a study of blood T cell repertoires in COVID-19. Study background: COVID-19 samples from acute and convalescent phases originated in the United States, Italy and Spain. Nucleic acid was either cDNA or gDNA, and it came from T cells, B-cell-depleted T cells, or PBMCs.

The sequenced sample was peripheral blood. The chain employs TRBV5-6 and TRBJ1-4, with 10 nucleotides matching TRBD1. The clonotype originates from a man between 65 and 85 years old with active or convalescent COVID-19. CDR3 protein: CASSRWTGGEKLFF. CDR3 sequence (DNA): TGTGCCAGCAGCCGATGGACAGGGGGTGAAAAACTGTTTTTT.